This T cell receptor beta chain was sequenced in a study of PD-1 blockade in mismatch repair-deficient tumors. Study in general: All were previously treated, progressing patients with about 11 mismatch repair-deficient cancer types.

Generated by immunoSEQ multiplex PCR, the TCRdb table keeps only in-frame clones and is missing some. Among just under 65,000 clones, approximately 88% were seen once, and the ten largest hold roughly 13%. Germline loops: CDR1 MGHDK, CDR2 SYGVNS. Germline trimming cut 7 bases from V and 0 bases from J; bases unmatched to any gene: 15. CDR3 size: 18 residues. Points from the study as a whole: Tumor-resident clones, often absent from pretreatment blood, expanded after pembrolizumab and then contracted.

TCRs were sequenced from a few patients responding to pembrolizumab. This clone was seen only once. Antigen: not known. The receptor was derived from an adult with mismatch repair-deficient cancer. Specimen: peripheral blood, collected 52 weeks after starting pembrolizumab. V usage is TRBV25-1 and J usage is TRBJ2-4; the match to TRBD1 covers 7 bases. In DNA form, the CDR3 reads TGTGCCAGCAAAGGGGGCCGTTGGGCCCCGATAGCCAAAAACATTCAGTACTTC. Translated: CASKGGRWAPIAKNIQYF. The whole variable domain, remainder taken from reference TRBV25-1 and TRBJ2-4, is EADIYQTPRYLVIGTGKKITLECSQTMGHDKMYWYQQDPGMELHLIHYSYGVNSTEKGDLSSESTVSRIRTEHFPLTLESARPSHTSQYLCASKGGRWAPIAKNIQYFGAGTRLSVL.